Listed here is a single T cell receptor (beta chain). Antigen unknown. At one end, the junction sequence differs from germline, possibly due to a read error. Libraries were prepared by immunoSEQ multiplex PCR; TCRdb keeps only in-frame clonotypes and omits some of them. The repertoire holds around 95,000 clones, with 85% to 95% as singletons. The data originate from a study of OX40 agonist ivuxolimab in advanced cancers. The wider study: Three patients, one with hepatocellular carcinoma and two with cutaneous melanoma, achieved partial responses.

Study results and caveats: More expanded clones were found, on average, in CD8+ than in CD4+ T cells.

This sample comprised CD4+ or CD8+ T cells sorted from blood, obtained in a trial of the OX40 agonist ivuxolimab. This sequence was found in an adult with an advanced solid tumor such as melanoma, head and neck, liver or kidney cancer.

CDR3 in DNA: TGTGCCAGCAGTAGGGACCTACTGAACACTGAAGCTTTCTTT. It translates to CASSRDLLNTEAFF. The rearrangement joins TRBV19 to TRBJ1-1; perhaps TRBD1 as D (5 bases). The CDR3 length is 14 residues. Germline CDR1 is LNHDA and CDR2 is SQIVND (reference sequence).